One and the same sample provided the 18 T cell receptor beta chains below, sequenced in a study of blood T cell repertoires in COVID-19. Clones were sequenced by immunoSEQ multiplex PCR, and TCRdb holds only the in-frame ones, with some missing. The sample contains 360,000 or so clones, under 90% of which appear only once. Sequencing used PBMCs or T cells enriched from blood (not recorded which). The origin of the receptors is a woman in her twenties or thirties who had recovered from COVID-19.

This chain connects TRBV14 to TRBJ2-7, with 9 bases that match TRBD1. Germline V gene data show CDR1 as SGHDN and CDR2 as FVKESK. V trimming: 4 bases; J trimming: 2 bases; junction bases outside the gene matches: 3. This CDR3 region has 14 residues. In DNA form, the CDR3 reads TGTGCCAGCAGCCGGGACAGGGTAACCTACGAGCAGTACTTC. Translating it yields CASSRDRVTYEQYF. Using reference TRBV14 and TRBJ2-7 for the parts outside the CDR3, the full variable domain is EAGVTQFPSHSVIEKGQTVTLRCDPISGHDNLYWYRRVMGKEIKFLLHFVKESKQDESGMPNNRFLAERTGGTYSTLKVQPAELEDSGVYFCASSRDRVTYEQYFGPGTRLTVT.

The chain uses TRBV5-4 and TRBJ2-2; a weak D match, TRBD1 (6 bases). The germline V gene encodes CDR1 SGHNT and CDR2 YYREEE (reference sequence). The CDR3 covers 16 residues. Trimming removed 2 bases from V and 5 bases from J, with 16 bases in between. CDR3 region: CASSFDWGPQTGELFF. The DNA of the CDR3 is TGTGCCAGCAGCTTCGACTGGGGGCCTCAAACCGGGGAGCTGTTTTTT.

The V gene is TRBV11-2, the J gene TRBJ1-2; D uncertain. Trimming took off 0 bases at V and 2 bases at J, with 7 bases between the two ends. This CDR3 contains 14 residues. Germline V gene sequence: CDR1 SGHAT, CDR2 FQNNGV. CDR3 nucleotides: TGTGCCAGCAGCTTAGAGCGGGGAAACTATGGCTACACCTTC. Translating gives CASSLERGNYGYTF.

The rearrangement links TRBV25-1 to TRBJ1-2; D remains unclear. The CDR3 sequence is 13 residues long. Trimming took off 2 bases at V and 7 bases at J, with 11 bases between the two ends. Germline V CDR1 and CDR2: MGHDK, SYGVNS. CDR3 amino acids: CASSEVITGGYTF. CDR3 DNA: TGTGCCAGCAGTGAAGTTATTACGGGTGGCTACACCTTC.

V gene TRBV6-5 combines with J gene TRBJ1-6; D not resolved. Trimming shortened V by 6 bases and J by 5 bases, and 11 bases separated the two germline ends. This CDR3 is built from 14 residues. Germline lookup yields CDR1 MNHEY and CDR2 SVGAGI. CDR3 in amino acids: CASRDLRDNSPLHF. CDR3 DNA sequence: TGTGCCAGCAGAGATCTACGGGATAATTCACCCCTCCACTTT.

The rearrangement links TRBV3-1 (or the pseudogene TRBV3-2) to TRBJ2-4; 13 bases are shared with TRBD2. CDR3 length equals 18 residues. Per germline, CDR1 LGHDT and CDR2 YNNKEL (reference sequence). V lost 1 base, J lost 2 bases, and 5 bases stayed unmatched. The CDR3 DNA sequence: TGTGCCAGCAGCCAAGGACTAGCGGGAGGCCGGTCCAAAAACATTCAGTACTTC. Residues: CASSQGLAGGRSKNIQYF.

V usage is TRBV5-1 and J usage is TRBJ2-7; 11 positions match TRBD2. J lost 2 bases, V lost 2 bases, and 12 bases had no gene match. The CDR3 has 18 amino acids. Germline-derived CDR1 and CDR2 are SGHRS and YFSETQ. The CDR3 sequence: CASSFKILAGEDPYEQYF. CDR3 in DNA: TGCGCCAGCAGCTTCAAAATACTAGCGGGGGAAGACCCCTACGAGCAGTACTTC.

The rearrangement joins TRBV18 to TRBJ1-2, with D perhaps TRBD1 (6 bases). Deletions cut 3 bases from V and 7 bases from J, with 18 bases between. CDR3 length: 15 amino acids. Germline loops: CDR1 KGHSH, CDR2 LQKENI. The CDR3 here is CASSPRGGTESGYTF. DNA of the CDR3: TGTGCCAGCTCACCCCGGGGGGGCACAGAATCTGGCTACACCTTC.

The chain joins TRBV7-8 to TRBJ1-5; the match to TRBD1 covers 11 bases. This CDR3 comprises 15 residues. CDR1 is SGHVS and CDR2 is FQNEAQ in the germline V gene. V was pared by 5 bases and J by 6 bases, with 6 bases of the junction left unmatched. CDR3 nucleotides: TGTGCCAGCAGCAAGGACAGGGGGCGAGGTCAGCCCCAGCATTTT. It encodes CASSKDRGRGQPQHF.

V is TRBV27 and J is TRBJ2-1; 11 bases fit TRBD1. The CDR3 totals 15 residues. CDR1 MNHEY and CDR2 SMNVEV come from the germline V gene (reference sequence). V dropped 2 bases and J dropped 6; count of bases not matched to a gene: 3. The CDR3 coding sequence is TGTGCCAGCAGTTTAGTCGGGACAGGGGGCAATGAGCAGTTCTTC. It encodes CASSLVGTGGNEQFF.

The V and J genes are TRBV30 and TRBJ2-3; the match to TRBD2 covers 10 bases. This CDR3 contains 19 residues. Germline-derived CDR1 and CDR2 are GTSNPN and SVGIG (reference sequence). J gave up 2 bases and V 0 bases, and 14 bases lay outside the gene matches. The CDR3 bases are TGTGCCTGGAGTGTAGGCCGGGCTAGCGGGAGTTTTCCCACAGATACGCAGTATTTT. The encoded protein is CAWSVGRASGSFPTDTQYF.

CDR3 loop: CASSLGGQEVRKNIQYF. In DNA, the CDR3 is TGCGCCAGCAGCTTGGGGGGACAGGAGGTGAGAAAAAACATTCAGTACTTC. The rearrangement joins TRBV5-1 to TRBJ2-4, with TRBD1 identical over 8 bases. Germline loops: CDR1 SGHRS, CDR2 YFSETQ. The V gene end was trimmed by 0 bases and the J gene end by 4 bases; junction bases not matched to a gene: 9. The CDR3 sequence is 17 residues long. The variable domain in full, with the rest retrieved from reference TRBV5-1 and TRBJ2-4, is KAGVTQTPRYLIKTRGQQVTLSCSPISGHRSVSWYQQTPGQGLQFLFEYFSETQRNKGNFPGRFSGRQFSNSRSEMNVSTLELGDSALYLCASSLGGQEVRKNIQYFGAGTRLSVL.

The chain links TRBV5-1 to TRBJ2-5; D remains ambiguous. Germline CDR1 and CDR2: SGHRS and YFSETQ. The V end lost 2 bases, the J end lost 1 base, and 6 bases lay between the germline ends. The CDR3 consists of 13 residues. The CDR3 nucleotides are TGCGCCAGCAGCTTTTCTTCCCAAGAGACCCAGTACTTC. Its protein product is CASSFSSQETQYF.

The chain joins TRBV5-1 to TRBJ2-6; D remains unclear. Germline lookup yields CDR1 SGHRS and CDR2 YFSETQ. The ends were cut back, 7 bases at V and 4 bases at J, with 12 bases in the middle. The CDR3 contains 14 residues. CDR3 nucleotide sequence: TGCGCCAGCGCGGAAATCACCGGGGCCAACGTCCTGACTTTC. It encodes CASAEITGANVLTF.

The chain has TRBV10-3 and TRBJ1-2; 8 bases are a match to TRBD1. Germline CDR1 ENHRY, CDR2 SYGVKD. With 7 bases clipped from V and 5 bases from J, the junction kept 3 bases outside the gene matches. CDR3 size: 12 residues. The DNA of the CDR3 is TGTGCCATCACCGGGACAGGATATGGCTACACCTTC. Protein: CAITGTGYGYTF.

The J gene is TRBJ2-3, the V gene TRBV9, with D perhaps matching TRBD2 (6 bases). The CDR3 sequence is 14 residues long. V was clipped by 7 bases and J by 0 bases, with 12 bases between them. The germline V gene encodes CDR1 SGDLS and CDR2 YYNGEE. The CDR3 DNA follows: TGTGCCAGCTCCAGAAGCGGGAGCACAGATACGCAGTATTTT. Its protein product is CASSRSGSTDTQYF.

This clone was counted once. The rearrangement joins TRBV7-9 to TRBJ2-3, with 8 bases matching TRBD1. V was clipped by 5 bases and J by 1 base; unmatched bases: 8. This CDR3 region has 16 residues. Germline CDR1 reads SEHNR; CDR2 reads FQNEAQ (reference sequence). CDR3 DNA sequence: TGTGCCAGCAGCCCTCGACAGGGGTTCGGCACAGATACGCAGTATTTT. Translation gives CASSPRQGFGTDTQYF.

The chain carries TRBV6-2 or TRBV6-3 and TRBJ1-3, with unresolved D. The CDR3 loop spans 15 amino acids. The germline V gene encodes CDR1 MNHEY and CDR2 SVGEGT. With 0 bases removed from V and 3 bases from J, the gap between germline ends came to 9 bases. For the CDR3, the DNA is TGTGCCAGCAGTTACTCGCGAGGAAGTGGAAACACCATATATTTT. Protein: CASSYSRGSGNTIYF.